Below are 17 T cell receptor beta chains sequenced from a single sample in a study of blood T cells in healthy people across ages. Using a J-beta primer mix together with a sample-barcoded 5' primer, a second PCR was run for roughly 7 to 11 cycles. TCRdb re-called the 5' RACE reads with MiXCR, one entry per CDR3 protein. The repertoire holds roughly 1 million distinct CDR3 sequences, with under 30% as singletons. These data were also filed under a second study, of T cells of mothers and their children.

Source material: blood. These receptor sequences come from a girl aged 2 to 9 in good health.

This chain uses TRBV6-2 or TRBV6-3 with TRBJ1-6; D call uncertain. The CDR3 spans 12 residues. The germline V and J ends were trimmed by 0 bases and 11 bases, with 5 bases remaining between them. Germline V lookup: CDR1 MNHEY, CDR2 SVGEGT. CDR3 DNA sequence: TGTGCCAGCAGTTACTCGAACGCACCCCTCCACTTT. Translated: CASSYSNAPLHF.

The V and J genes are TRBV12-3 or TRBV12-4 and TRBJ1-4; TRBD1 is a possible D gene (5 bases). Trimming took 3 bases from V and 8 from J, leaving 19 bases between them. There are 16 residues in the CDR3. The CDR3 is CASSFSRAGYKEKLFF. In DNA form, the CDR3 reads TGTGCCAGCAGTTTCTCCAGGGCGGGTTATAAAGAAAAACTGTTTTTT.

This clonotype came up a few times. V is TRBV12-3 or TRBV12-4 and J is TRBJ2-5; D is unresolved. The J call may be faulty, since TRBJ2-1 better matches the DNA end. The CDR3 consists of 11 residues. The CDR3: CASKDVGEQFF. CDR3 in DNA: TGTGCCAGCAAGGATGTAGGAGAGCAGTTCTTC.

V usage is TRBV12-3 or TRBV12-4 and J usage is TRBJ1-3; no firm D call. V was cut by 3 bases and J by 0 bases, with 6 bases left in between. CDR3 size: 14 residues. In DNA form, the CDR3 reads TGTGCCAGCAGTTTCCAAAGCTCTGGAAACACCATATATTTT. Translated: CASSFQSSGNTIYF.

This clonotype was detected only a few times. V usage is TRBV18 and J usage is TRBJ1-2, with D possibly TRBD1 on 5 matching bases. The CDR3 length is 12 residues. The germline gives CDR1 KGHSH, CDR2 LQKENI. V was shortened by 3 bases and J by 7 bases, with 9 bases between the two germline ends. The CDR3, as DNA: TGTGCCAGCTCACCCAACCAGGGTGGCTACACCTTC. Translation: CASSPNQGGYTF.

The V call is TRBV6-1, the J call TRBJ2-6, with a weak D call TRBD1 (5 bases). Germline V CDR1 and CDR2: MNHNS, SASEGT. With 10 bases removed from V and 0 bases from J, the gap between germline ends came to 10 bases. The CDR3 sequence is 14 residues long. Here the CDR3 reads CAITGSSGANVLTF. CDR3 DNA sequence: TGTGCCATCACAGGAAGCTCTGGGGCCAACGTCCTGACTTTC.

This clonotype was seen a handful of times. This rearrangement joins TRBV29-1 to TRBJ2-6, with 7 bases fitting TRBD1. From germline, CDR1 is SQVTM and CDR2 ANQGSEA. This CDR3 has 14 residues. V was clipped by 5 bases and J by 2 bases; unmatched bases: 3. The CDR3 DNA reads TGCAGCGTTCGCACAGGGGCTGGGGCCAACGTCCTGACTTTC. It translates to CSVRTGAGANVLTF.

The rearrangement uses TRBV5-1 and TRBJ2-7, with TRBD2 identical over 7 bases. Germline assignment: CDR1 SGHRS and CDR2 YFSETQ. CDR3 length: 15 amino acids. The V segment lost 0 bases and the J segment 3 bases; nucleotides outside the gene matches: 6. Here the CDR3 DNA reads TGCGCCAGCAGCTTGGGGCTAGCGGCCATCTACGAGCAGTACTTC. This codes for CASSLGLAAIYEQYF.

In this sample, this clonotype turned up a few times. V gene TRBV27 combines with J gene TRBJ2-1; TRBD1 matches at 7 bases. With 7 bases clipped from V and 2 bases from J, the junction kept 8 bases outside the gene matches. Germline V gives CDR1 MNHEY, CDR2 SMNVEV (reference sequence). The CDR3 totals 15 residues. The CDR3 nucleotides are TGTGCCAGCAATCAGGTGGGACAGCCCTACAATGAGCAGTTCTTC. Translated, it gives CASNQVGQPYNEQFF.

This clonotype appeared a few times. This rearrangement joins TRBV24-1 to TRBJ2-5; tentatively, D is TRBD2 (5 bases). The better agreement between TRBJ2-7 and the DNA end casts doubt on the J call. This CDR3 has 12 amino acids. Germline lookup yields CDR1 KGHDR and CDR2 SFDVKD. The DNA for the CDR3 is TGTGCCACCAGTGAACGGGGTTACGAGCAGTACTTC. This encodes CATSERGYEQYF.

The chain carries TRBV4-3 and TRBJ2-7; a possible D gene is TRBD1 (7 bases). This CDR3 has 15 amino acids. The V gene's germline CDR1 is LGHNA and CDR2 YSLEER. Deletions cut 0 bases from V and 5 bases from J, with 14 bases between. The CDR3 protein is CASSQDAGQLDEQYF. The CDR3 region has the DNA TGCGCCAGCAGCCAAGATGCGGGACAGTTGGACGAGCAGTACTTC.

On this clonotype: The junction differs from germline at one of its ends, possibly a read error. This chain links TRBV28 with TRBJ2-5, with D unresolved. Germline loops: CDR1 MDHEN, CDR2 SYDVKM. This CDR3 contains 13 residues. The CDR3 DNA reads TGTGCCGGCAGTCCCCCGCCTCGGGAGACCCAGTACTTC. Its protein product is CAGSPPPRETQYF.

The table lists this clonotype with a few counts. At one of its ends the junction is not consistent with the germline gene, which may arise from a read error. The DNA of the CDR3 is TGCAGCGCTGAACAAGGGCCCAGACTAGCGGCGGATACGCAGTATTTT. Amino acids: CSAEQGPRLAADTQYF. V gene TRBV29-1 combines with J gene TRBJ2-3, with 9 bases aligning to TRBD2. In germline, CDR1 is SQVTM, CDR2 ANQGSEA. The CDR3 consists of 16 residues.

About this clonotype itself: Relative to the germline gene, one junction end is altered; a read error may explain this. The chain carries TRBV12-3 or TRBV12-4 and TRBJ2-4; 10 nucleotides align to TRBD1. There are 14 residues in the CDR3. CDR3 loop: CVSSRQGAGNIQYF. In DNA, the CDR3 is TGTGTCAGCAGTCGACAGGGGGCGGGGAACATTCAGTACTTC.

This clonotype occurred a few times. The rearrangement uses TRBV18 and TRBJ2-3; TRBD2 aligns across 12 bases. Germline V gives CDR1 KGHSH, CDR2 LQKENI. The CDR3 has 13 amino acids. The J segment lost 11 bases and the V segment lost 7 bases, leaving 7 bases of the junction unmatched. The CDR3 loop is CASFSTSGSLQYF. In DNA form, the CDR3 reads TGTGCCAGCTTCTCGACTAGCGGGAGTTTGCAGTATTTT.

Details on this clonotype: Possible read error: a much larger clone is one base away. The J gene is TRBJ2-7, the V gene TRBV7-9, with 7 bases fitting TRBD1. The junction had 6 bases not matched to a gene; V was cut back by 8 bases and J by 2 bases. CDR1 and CDR2 (germline): SEHNR, FQNEAQ (reference sequence). The CDR3 is 13 amino acids. In DNA form, the CDR3 reads TGTGCCAGCTGCTCGGACAGGACCTACGAGCAGTACTTC. Amino acid sequence: CASCSDRTYEQYF. Combining the CDR3 with reference TRBV7-9 and TRBJ2-7 gives the whole variable domain DTGVSQNPRHKITKRGQNVTFRCDPISEHNRLYWYRQTLGQGPEFLTYFQNEAQLEKSRLLSDRFSAERPKGSFSTLEIQRTEQGDSAMYLCASCSDRTYEQYFGPGTRLTVT.

In this sample, this clonotype turned up a few times. V gene TRBV10-2 combines with J gene TRBJ2-5; D is possibly TRBD2 (5 bases). The CDR3 loop spans 13 amino acids. Germline CDR1 WSHSY, CDR2 SAAADI. V was cut by 4 bases and J by 5 bases, with 11 bases left in between. The CDR3 DNA reads as TGCGCCAGCAGTGTTAATAGAGGGGAGACCCAGTACTTC. This translates into CASSVNRGETQYF.